The 15 T cell receptor beta chains presented below share a single source sample, sequenced in a study of cytomegalovirus exposure and HLA in healthy donors. PCR was performed using 60 Vbeta and 13 Jbeta primers. The assay was immunoSEQ multiplex PCR, and TCRdb's table has in-frame clones only and misses some. The repertoire holds approximately 170,000 clones, with more than 70% as singletons. Source material: PBMCs. The receptors here all came from a male donor in good health and CMV-seronegative.

The chain links TRBV30 to TRBJ2-7; 7 positions match TRBD2. J gave up 4 bases and V 4 bases, and 7 bases lay outside the gene matches. The CDR3 has 13 residues. Germline V gene lookup returns CDR1 GTSNPN and CDR2 SVGIG (reference sequence). The DNA of the CDR3 is TGTGCCTGGACCTTTTGGGGGGGGTACGAGCAGTACTTC. Amino acids: CAWTFWGGYEQYF.

This sequence joins TRBV4-1 and TRBJ1-4, with 9 nucleotides matching TRBD1. Germline loops: CDR1 MGHRA, CDR2 YSYEKL. V gave up 5 bases and J gave up 5 bases; unmatched junction bases: 6. The CDR3 runs 15 residues. The DNA for the CDR3 is TGCGCCAGCAGCAAGTCCGGGACAGGGAATGAAAAACTGTTTTTT. This translates into CASSKSGTGNEKLFF.

The V and J genes are TRBV11-2 and TRBJ1-1; 10 bases align to TRBD1. Germline V gene sequence: CDR1 SGHAT, CDR2 FQNNGV. This CDR3 is built from 12 residues. V gave up 5 bases and J gave up 11 bases; unmatched junction bases: 5. In nucleotides, the CDR3 is TGTGCCAGCAGCCCGACGGGACAGGGGGCTTTCTTT. It codes for CASSPTGQGAFF.

The chain links TRBV5-4 to TRBJ2-7; perhaps TRBD1 as D (5 bases). Trimming removed 6 bases at V and 3 bases at J, with 16 bases between. Germline V gives CDR1 SGHNT, CDR2 YYREEE (reference sequence). The CDR3 contains 14 residues. The CDR3 sequence is CASTPGPGNYEQYF. The CDR3 DNA reads TGTGCCAGCACACCAGGGCCGGGCAACTACGAGCAGTACTTC. The variable domain in full, completed from reference TRBV5-4 and TRBJ2-7, reads ETGVTQSPTHLIKTRGQQVTLRCSSQSGHNTVSWYQQALGQGPQFIFQYYREEENGRGNFPPRFSGLQFPNYSSELNVNALELDDSALYLCASTPGPGNYEQYFGPGTRLTVT.

The chain recombines TRBV18 with TRBJ1-2; 8 bases match TRBD1. CDR3 length: 13 amino acids. Unmatched junction bases numbered 5, after V lost 3 bases and J lost 8 bases. Looked up from germline, CDR1 is KGHSH and CDR2 is LQKENI. This CDR3 is CASSPDRGWGYTF. The CDR3 DNA reads as TGTGCCAGCTCACCTGACAGGGGATGGGGCTACACCTTC.

CDR3 DNA sequence: TGCAGTGCCGGGACATACGAGCAGTACTTC. Translation: CSAGTYEQYF. The chain recombines TRBV20-1 with TRBJ2-7; tentatively, D is TRBD1 (6 bases). The germline V gene has CDR1 DFQATT and CDR2 SNEGSKA (reference sequence). The CDR3 extends over 10 amino acids. Between the trimmed V and J ends, which lost 6 bases and 4 bases, there was a span of 7 bases.

This clone came up a few times. The rearrangement uses TRBV19 and TRBJ2-2; 10 nucleotides line up with TRBD2. V gave up 4 bases and J gave up 1 base; unmatched junction bases: 3. Germline-derived CDR1 and CDR2 are LNHDA and SQIVND (reference sequence). The CDR3 totals 16 residues. CDR3 bases: TGTGCCAGTAGTAAACTAGCGGGACTGAACACCGGGGAGCTGTTTTTT. This gives the protein CASSKLAGLNTGELFF. Full variable domain (remainder filled in from reference TRBV19 and TRBJ2-2): DGGITQSPKYLFRKEGQNVTLSCEQNLNHDAMYWYRQDPGQGLRLIYYSQIVNDFQKGDIAEGYSVSREKKESFPLTVTSAQKNPTAFYLCASSKLAGLNTGELFFGEGSRLTVL.

This sequence joins TRBV28 and TRBJ1-5, with a weak D call TRBD1 (6 bases). The CDR3 has 14 residues. Trimming shortened V by 5 bases and J by 8 bases, and 16 bases separated the two germline ends. Germline V gene lookup returns CDR1 MDHEN and CDR2 SYDVKM. In nucleotides, the CDR3 is TGTGCCAGCAGTCCTGGACAGCCCGAAGAGCCCCAGCATTTT. Residues: CASSPGQPEEPQHF.

The V call is TRBV25-1, the J call TRBJ2-5; 9 bases align to TRBD2. The CDR3 has 13 amino acids. The V segment lost 6 bases and the J segment 4 bases; nucleotides outside the gene matches: 3. Per germline, CDR1 MGHDK and CDR2 SYGVNS. The CDR3 DNA reads TGTGCCAGCAGGTTAGCGGGAGTAGAGACCCAGTACTTC. Its protein product is CASRLAGVETQYF.

The V gene is TRBV5-4, the J gene TRBJ2-1; 7 bases fit TRBD2. Trimming cost V 0 bases and J 2 bases; bases outside gene matches: 2. The CDR3 is 15 residues long. Germline V gene sequence: CDR1 SGHNT, CDR2 YYREEE (reference sequence). The CDR3 bases are TGTGCCAGCAGCTTGGTAAGCGGGGCCTACAATGAGCAGTTCTTC. This codes for CASSLVSGAYNEQFF.

The rearrangement links TRBV6-6 to TRBJ1-2, with D possibly being TRBD1 (5 bases). CDR3 size: 14 residues. Deletions cut 3 bases from V and 3 bases from J, with 11 bases between. The germline CDR1 and CDR2 sequences are MNHNY and SVGAGI (reference sequence). The CDR3 is CASSYRPGHYGYTF. The CDR3 DNA follows: TGTGCCAGCAGTTATCGGCCAGGGCACTATGGCTACACCTTC.

The CDR3 region is CASNSGQGAAGELFF. Here the CDR3 DNA reads TGTGCCAGCAATTCGGGACAGGGGGCTGCCGGGGAGCTGTTTTTT. The chain joins TRBV6-1 to TRBJ2-2; 12 nucleotides align to TRBD1. Trimming removed 7 bases from V and 6 bases from J; junction bases left unmatched: 6. CDR1 and CDR2 from the germline V gene are MNHNS and SASEGT. This CDR3 has 15 residues.

The chain has TRBV4-3 and TRBJ2-1, with 11 bases matching TRBD2. With V trimmed by 4 bases and J by 5 bases, 4 bases remained unmatched. Germline loops: CDR1 LGHNA, CDR2 YSLEER. The CDR3 is 15 amino acids. For the CDR3, the DNA is TGCGCCAGCAGCCTCGGGACTAGCGGCCACAATGAGCAGTTCTTC. Protein product: CASSLGTSGHNEQFF.

The chain employs TRBV7-9 and TRBJ2-7, with TRBD2 identical over 11 bases. CDR1 and CDR2 from the germline V gene are SEHNR and FQNEAQ (reference sequence). CDR3 length: 14 residues. Losses at the gene ends were 2 bases for V and 6 bases for J; bases not matched to a gene: 3. DNA of the CDR3: TGTGCCAGCAGCTTACTAGCGGGAGGCCCCGAGCAGTACTTC. This encodes CASSLLAGGPEQYF.

The V and J genes are TRBV6-1 and TRBJ1-4; 7 positions agree with TRBD1. The CDR3 contains 15 residues. Per germline, CDR1 MNHNS and CDR2 SASEGT. V trimming: 6 bases; J trimming: 6 bases; junction bases outside the gene matches: 10. CDR3 amino acids: CASRRIGTEHEKLFF. In nucleotides, the CDR3 is TGTGCCAGCAGAAGGATAGGGACAGAGCATGAAAAACTGTTTTTT.